This T cell receptor beta chain was sequenced for a study of T cell responses to AZD1222 COVID-19 vaccine. Clones were sequenced by immunoSEQ multiplex PCR, and TCRdb holds only the in-frame ones, with some missing. There are 100,000 or so clones in the sample; around nine tenths occur only once, and roughly 12% lies in the top ten. This clone was found a few times. There are 15 residues in the CDR3. The V end lost 3 bases, the J end lost 4 bases, and 15 bases lay between the germline ends. Germline V CDR1 and CDR2: SGHTA, FQGNSA. The chain employs TRBV7-2 and TRBJ1-2; D is ambiguous. The clonotype was recovered from an adult in good health. The sample here was peripheral blood, taken on day 0 of AZD1222 vaccination. DNA for the CDR3: TGTGCCAGCAGCTTGGATGGGCCCGAGACCTATGGCTACACCTTC. Translating it yields CASSLDGPETYGYTF.